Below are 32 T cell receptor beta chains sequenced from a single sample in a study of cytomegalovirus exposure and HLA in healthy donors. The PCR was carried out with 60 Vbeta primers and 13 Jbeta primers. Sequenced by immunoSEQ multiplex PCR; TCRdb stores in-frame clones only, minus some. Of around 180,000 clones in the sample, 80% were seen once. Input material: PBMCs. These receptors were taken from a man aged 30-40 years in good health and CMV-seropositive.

This chain's CDR3 is CASSSAGANTEAFF. The DNA of the CDR3 is TGTGCCAGCAGCTCCGCAGGGGCGAACACTGAAGCTTTCTTT. The chain recombines TRBV9 with TRBJ1-1; D may be TRBD1 (6 bases). Germline V CDR1 and CDR2: SGDLS, YYNGEE. V dropped 4 bases and J dropped 1 base, with 11 bases sitting between them. This CDR3 comprises 14 residues.

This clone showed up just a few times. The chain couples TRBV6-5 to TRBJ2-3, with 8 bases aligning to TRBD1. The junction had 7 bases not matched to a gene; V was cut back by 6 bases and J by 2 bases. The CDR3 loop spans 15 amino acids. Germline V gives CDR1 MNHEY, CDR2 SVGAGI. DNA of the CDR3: TGTGCCAGCAGCCCCGGACAGGGTCACACAGATACGCAGTATTTT. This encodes CASSPGQGHTDTQYF.

In nucleotides, the CDR3 is TGTGCCAGCAGTTGGGGACAGGCAAGGGACACTGAAGCTTTCTTT. This gives the protein CASSWGQARDTEAFF. The chain carries TRBV5-6 and TRBJ1-1; 8 nucleotides agree with TRBD1. The germline V gene encodes CDR1 SGHDT and CDR2 YYEEEE. J gave up 3 bases and V 5 bases, and 9 bases lay outside the gene matches. This CDR3 has 15 amino acids.

CDR3 loop: CASSRPGTGGDTEAFF. CDR3 DNA sequence: TGTGCCAGCAGCCGGCCTGGGACCGGGGGGGACACTGAAGCTTTCTTT. V and J are TRBV4-2 and TRBJ1-1; a possible D gene is TRBD1 (5 bases). The CDR3 spans 16 residues. Germline loops: CDR1 LGHNA, CDR2 YNFKEQ. Deletions cut 4 bases from V and 3 bases from J, with 18 bases between.

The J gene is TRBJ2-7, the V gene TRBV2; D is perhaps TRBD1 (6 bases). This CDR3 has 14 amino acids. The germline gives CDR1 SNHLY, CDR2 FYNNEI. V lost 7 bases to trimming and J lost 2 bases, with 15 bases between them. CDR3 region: CASTHPSGAYEQYF. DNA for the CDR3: TGTGCCAGCACCCACCCATCAGGGGCCTACGAGCAGTACTTC. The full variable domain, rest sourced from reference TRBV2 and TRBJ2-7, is EPEVTQTPSHQVTQMGQEVILRCVPISNHLYFYWYRQILGQKVEFLVSFYNNEISEKSEIFDDQFSVERPDGSNFTLKIRSTKLEDSAMYFCASTHPSGAYEQYFGPGTRLTVT.

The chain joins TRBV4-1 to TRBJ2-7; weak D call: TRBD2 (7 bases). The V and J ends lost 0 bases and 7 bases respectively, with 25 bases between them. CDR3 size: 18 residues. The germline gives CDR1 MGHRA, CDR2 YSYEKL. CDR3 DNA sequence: TGCGCCAGCAGCCAAGAAAACCGGGCTAGCGGTCGGAGGGGGGAGCAGTACTTC. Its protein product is CASSQENRASGRRGEQYF.

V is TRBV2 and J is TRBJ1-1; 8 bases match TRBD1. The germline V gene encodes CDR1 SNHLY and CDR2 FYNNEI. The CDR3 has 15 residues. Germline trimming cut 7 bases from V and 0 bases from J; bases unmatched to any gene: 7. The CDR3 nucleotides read TGTGCCAGCATTCGGACAGGGCTTCTGAACACTGAAGCTTTCTTT. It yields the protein CASIRTGLLNTEAFF.

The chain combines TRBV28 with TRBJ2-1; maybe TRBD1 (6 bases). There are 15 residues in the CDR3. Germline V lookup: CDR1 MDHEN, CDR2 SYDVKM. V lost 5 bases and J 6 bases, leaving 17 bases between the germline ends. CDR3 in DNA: TGTGCCAGCAGTCTTCGGGTGGGGGCTCTCAATGAGCAGTTCTTC. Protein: CASSLRVGALNEQFF.

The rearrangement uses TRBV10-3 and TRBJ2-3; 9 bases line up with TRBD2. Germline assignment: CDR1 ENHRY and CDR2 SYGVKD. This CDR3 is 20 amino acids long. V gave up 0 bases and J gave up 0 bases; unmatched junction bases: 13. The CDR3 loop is CAISESARVAGAPSTDTQYF. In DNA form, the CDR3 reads TGTGCCATCAGTGAGTCTGCCCGGGTAGCGGGGGCCCCCAGCACAGATACGCAGTATTTT.

CDR3 region: CASSQGQGMDTEAFF. The CDR3 DNA is TGCGCCAGCAGCCAAGGGCAGGGGATGGACACTGAAGCTTTCTTT. The V call is TRBV4-1, the J call TRBJ1-1; D perhaps matches TRBD1 (6 bases). The CDR3 runs 15 residues. CDR1 is MGHRA and CDR2 is YSYEKL in the germline V gene. V lost 1 base, J lost 3 bases, and 12 bases lay in between.

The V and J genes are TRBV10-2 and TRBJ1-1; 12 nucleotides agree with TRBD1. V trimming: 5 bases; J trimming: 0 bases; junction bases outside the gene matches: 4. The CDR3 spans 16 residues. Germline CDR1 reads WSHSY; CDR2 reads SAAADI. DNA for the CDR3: TGCGCCAGCAGTCCGGGACAGGGGGCCTTGAACACTGAAGCTTTCTTT. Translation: CASSPGQGALNTEAFF.

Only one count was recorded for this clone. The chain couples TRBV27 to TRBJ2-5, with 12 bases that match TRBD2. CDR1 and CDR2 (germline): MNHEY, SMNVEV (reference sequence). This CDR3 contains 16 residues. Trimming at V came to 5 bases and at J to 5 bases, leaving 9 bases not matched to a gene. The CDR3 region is CASSPYRTSGVETQYF. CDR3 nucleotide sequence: TGTGCCAGCAGTCCCTACCGGACTAGCGGGGTGGAGACCCAGTACTTC.

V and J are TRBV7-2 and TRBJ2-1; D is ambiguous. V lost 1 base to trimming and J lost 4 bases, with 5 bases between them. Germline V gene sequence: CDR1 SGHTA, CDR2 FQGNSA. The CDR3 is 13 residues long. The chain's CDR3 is CASSLGPYNEQFF. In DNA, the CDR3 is TGTGCCAGCAGCTTAGGGCCTTACAATGAGCAGTTCTTC.

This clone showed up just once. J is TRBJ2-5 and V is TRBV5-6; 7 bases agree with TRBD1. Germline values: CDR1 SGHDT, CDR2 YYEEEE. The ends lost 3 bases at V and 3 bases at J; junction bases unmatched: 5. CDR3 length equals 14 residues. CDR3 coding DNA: TGTGCCAGCAGCTATATACAGGGGAAAGAGACCCAGTACTTC. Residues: CASSYIQGKETQYF.

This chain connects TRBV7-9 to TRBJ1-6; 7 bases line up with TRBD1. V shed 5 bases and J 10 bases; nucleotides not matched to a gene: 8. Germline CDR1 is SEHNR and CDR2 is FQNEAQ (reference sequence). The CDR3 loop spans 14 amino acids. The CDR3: CASSPPDRDSPLHF. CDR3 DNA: TGTGCCAGCAGCCCTCCTGACAGGGACTCACCCCTCCACTTT.

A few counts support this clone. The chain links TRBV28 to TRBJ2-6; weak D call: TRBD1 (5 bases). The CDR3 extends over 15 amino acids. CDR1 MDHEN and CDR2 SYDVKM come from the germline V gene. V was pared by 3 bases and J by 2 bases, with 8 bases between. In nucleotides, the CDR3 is TGTGCCAGCAGTTTGTTGGGGCCTGGGGCCAACGTCCTGACTTTC. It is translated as CASSLLGPGANVLTF.

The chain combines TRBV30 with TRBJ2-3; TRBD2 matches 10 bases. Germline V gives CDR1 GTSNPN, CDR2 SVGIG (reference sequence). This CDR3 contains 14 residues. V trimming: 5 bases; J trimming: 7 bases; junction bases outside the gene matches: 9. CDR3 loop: CAWGRASGRNTQYF. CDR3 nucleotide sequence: TGTGCCTGGGGTAGGGCTAGCGGGAGAAATACGCAGTATTTT. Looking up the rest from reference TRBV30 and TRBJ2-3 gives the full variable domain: SQTIHQWPATLVQPVGSPLSLECTVEGTSNPNLYWYRQAAGRGLQLLFYSVGIGQISSEVPQNLSASRPQDRQFILSSKKLLLSDSGFYLCAWGRASGRNTQYFGPGTRLTVL.

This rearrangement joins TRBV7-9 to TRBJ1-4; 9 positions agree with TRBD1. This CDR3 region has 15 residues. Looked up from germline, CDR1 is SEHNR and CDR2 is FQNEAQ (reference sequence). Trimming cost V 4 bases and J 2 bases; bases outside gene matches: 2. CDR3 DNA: TGTGCCAGCAGCTCACAGGGGGCCACTAATGAAAAACTGTTTTTT. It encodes CASSSQGATNEKLFF.

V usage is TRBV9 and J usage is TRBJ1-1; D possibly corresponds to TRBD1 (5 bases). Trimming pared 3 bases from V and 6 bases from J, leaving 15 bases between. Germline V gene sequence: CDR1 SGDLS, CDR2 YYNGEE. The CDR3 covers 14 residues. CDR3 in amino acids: CASSGADQGSEAFF. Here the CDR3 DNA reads TGTGCCAGCAGCGGCGCCGACCAGGGTTCTGAAGCTTTCTTT.

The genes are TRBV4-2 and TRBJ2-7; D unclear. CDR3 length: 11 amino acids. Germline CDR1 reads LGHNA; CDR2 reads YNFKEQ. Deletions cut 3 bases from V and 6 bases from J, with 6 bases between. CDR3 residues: CASSQSGEQYF. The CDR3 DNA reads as TGTGCCAGCAGCCAGAGTGGCGAGCAGTACTTC.

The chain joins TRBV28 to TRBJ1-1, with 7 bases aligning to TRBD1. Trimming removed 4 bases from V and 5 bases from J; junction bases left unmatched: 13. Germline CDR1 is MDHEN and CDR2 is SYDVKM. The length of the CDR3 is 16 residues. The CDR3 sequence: CASSSIPPTGRTEAFF. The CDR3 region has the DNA TGTGCCAGCAGTTCTATACCTCCGACAGGGCGAACTGAAGCTTTCTTT.

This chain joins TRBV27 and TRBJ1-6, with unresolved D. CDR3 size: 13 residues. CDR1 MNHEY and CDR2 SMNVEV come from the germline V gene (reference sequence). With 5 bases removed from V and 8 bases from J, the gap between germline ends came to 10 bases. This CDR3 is CASSQMTDSPLHF. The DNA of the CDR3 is TGTGCCAGCAGTCAAATGACTGATTCACCCCTCCACTTT.

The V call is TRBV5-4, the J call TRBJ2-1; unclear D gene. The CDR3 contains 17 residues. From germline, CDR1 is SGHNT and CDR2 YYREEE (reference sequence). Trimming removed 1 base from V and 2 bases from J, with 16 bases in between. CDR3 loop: CASSLRPSVAPYNEQFF. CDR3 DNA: TGTGCCAGCAGCTTGAGGCCGTCTGTAGCCCCCTACAATGAGCAGTTCTTC.

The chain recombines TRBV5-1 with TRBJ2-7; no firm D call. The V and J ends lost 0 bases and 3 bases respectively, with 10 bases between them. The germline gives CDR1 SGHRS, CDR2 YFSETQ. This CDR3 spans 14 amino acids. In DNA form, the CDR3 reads TGCGCCAGCAGCTTGGTGGAGCCGCGCTACGAGCAGTACTTC. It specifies CASSLVEPRYEQYF.

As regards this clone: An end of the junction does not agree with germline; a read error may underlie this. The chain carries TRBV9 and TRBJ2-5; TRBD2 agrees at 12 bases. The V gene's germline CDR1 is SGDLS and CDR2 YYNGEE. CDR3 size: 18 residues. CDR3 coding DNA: TGTGCCAGCAGCCCAAGACTAGCGGGAGTAGTTCTGAAAGAGACCCTGTACTTC. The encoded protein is CASSPRLAGVVLKETLYF. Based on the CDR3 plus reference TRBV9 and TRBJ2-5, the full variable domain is DSGVTQTPKHLITATGQRVTLRCSPRSGDLSVYWYQQSLDQGLQFLIQYYNGEERAKGNILERFSAQQFPDLHSELNLSSLELGDSALYFCASSPRLAGVVLKETLYFGPGTRLLVL.

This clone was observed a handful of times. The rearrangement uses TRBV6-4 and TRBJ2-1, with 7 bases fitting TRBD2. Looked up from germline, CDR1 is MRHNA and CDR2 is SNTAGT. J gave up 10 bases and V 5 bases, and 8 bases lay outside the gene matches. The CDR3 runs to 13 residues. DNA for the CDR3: TGTGCCAGCAGTAGCGGGGCCTCGACCGAGCAGTTCTTC. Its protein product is CASSSGASTEQFF.

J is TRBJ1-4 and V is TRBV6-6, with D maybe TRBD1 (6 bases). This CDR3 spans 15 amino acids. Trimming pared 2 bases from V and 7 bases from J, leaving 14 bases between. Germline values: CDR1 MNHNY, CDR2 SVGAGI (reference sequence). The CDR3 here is CASSYGGRLGEKLFF. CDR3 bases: TGTGCCAGCAGTTACGGGGGCAGGTTGGGTGAAAAACTGTTTTTT.

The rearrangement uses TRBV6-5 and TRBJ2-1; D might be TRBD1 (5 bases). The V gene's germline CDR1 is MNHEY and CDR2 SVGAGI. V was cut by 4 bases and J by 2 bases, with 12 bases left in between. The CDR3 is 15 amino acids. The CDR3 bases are TGTGCCAGCAGTTTGCGCAGGGTGGCCTACAATGAGCAGTTCTTC. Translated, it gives CASSLRRVAYNEQFF.

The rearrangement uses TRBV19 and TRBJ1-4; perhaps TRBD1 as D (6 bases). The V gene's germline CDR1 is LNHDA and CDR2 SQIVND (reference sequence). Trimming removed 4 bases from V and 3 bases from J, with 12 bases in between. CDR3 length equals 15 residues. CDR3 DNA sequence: TGTGCCAGTAGTAGGAGACAGGTCCCTAATGAAAAACTGTTTTTT. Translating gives CASSRRQVPNEKLFF.

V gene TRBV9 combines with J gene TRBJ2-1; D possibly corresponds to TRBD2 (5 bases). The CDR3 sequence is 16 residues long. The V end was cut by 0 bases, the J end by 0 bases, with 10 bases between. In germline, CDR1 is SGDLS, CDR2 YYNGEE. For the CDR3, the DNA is TGTGCCAGCAGCGTAGTTCCGGGAAGCTCCTACAATGAGCAGTTCTTC. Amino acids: CASSVVPGSSYNEQFF.

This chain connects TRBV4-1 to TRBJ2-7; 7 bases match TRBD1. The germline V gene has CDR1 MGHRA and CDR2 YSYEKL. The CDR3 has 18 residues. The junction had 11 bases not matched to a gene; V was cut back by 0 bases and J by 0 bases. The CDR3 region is CASSQEWLGGKGSYEQYF. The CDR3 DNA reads TGCGCCAGCAGCCAAGAATGGTTAGGGGGCAAGGGCTCCTACGAGCAGTACTTC.

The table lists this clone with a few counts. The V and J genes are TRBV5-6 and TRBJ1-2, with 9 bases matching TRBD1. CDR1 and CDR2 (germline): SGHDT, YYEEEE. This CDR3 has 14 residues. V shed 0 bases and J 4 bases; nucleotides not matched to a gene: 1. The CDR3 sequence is CASSLVGQGYGYTF. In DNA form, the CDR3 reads TGTGCCAGCAGCTTGGTGGGACAGGGCTATGGCTACACCTTC.